The 26 T cell receptor beta chains listed next were all sequenced from one sample in a study of post-analysis software for immune sequencing data. Each TCR beta cDNA library carried unique molecular identifiers. MiXCR was run by TCRdb on the PCR reads, yielding one entry per CDR3 protein. The table has a few hundred thousand distinct CDR3 sequences, approximately 38% seen once. These receptors' targets are unknown. Notes on the study in general: There were roughly 5 TRBV segments more frequent in patients than controls, and TRBV5-6, TRBV5-1 and TRBV20-1 were among them.

Sequencing was carried out using blood. The receptors derive from a girl aged 2 to 10 with multiple sclerosis.

This clonotype occurred a few times. V usage is TRBV10-1 and J usage is TRBJ2-7; perhaps TRBD2 as D (7 bases). CDR1 and CDR2 (germline): WNHNN, SYGVQD (reference sequence). The CDR3 consists of 16 residues. V was trimmed by 3 bases and J by 1 base, leaving 16 bases between them. CDR3 nucleotide sequence: TGCGCCAGCAGTGACTCGCGGGGGCCTAGATCCTACGAGCAGTACTTC. Residues: CASSDSRGPRSYEQYF.

Worth noting for this clonotype: Compared with germline, one end of the junction differs, possibly owing to a read error. The chain couples TRBV7-6 to TRBJ2-7; TRBD1 agrees at 8 bases. The CDR3 has 17 residues. From germline, CDR1 is SGHVS and CDR2 FNYEAQ. CDR3 loop: CASSFLPPGTGSYEQYF. The CDR3 region has the DNA TGTGCCAGCAGCTTCCTCCCTCCCGGGACAGGTTCCTACGAGCAGTACTTT.

V usage is TRBV7-2 and J usage is TRBJ2-7, with a tentative D call TRBD2 (6 bases). Matching the DNA end better, TRBJ2-5 makes the J call doubtful. The germline gives CDR1 SGHTA, CDR2 FQGNSA. This CDR3 has 14 amino acids. The CDR3 DNA reads as TGTGCCAGCAGCTTGGGGAGGTGGGAGGAGACCCAGTACTTC. This encodes CASSLGRWEETQYF.

This chain uses TRBV9 with TRBJ1-5; 9 nucleotides match TRBD1. This CDR3 comprises 15 residues. The V gene's germline CDR1 is SGDLS and CDR2 YYNGEE. V lost 0 bases, J lost 7 bases, and 5 bases stayed unmatched. Written as DNA, the CDR3 is TGTGCCAGCAGCGTAGGGGACAGGGCGGCGCAGCCCCAGCATTTT. This sequence encodes CASSVGDRAAQPQHF. The variable domain in full, with the rest retrieved from reference TRBV9 and TRBJ1-5, is DSGVTQTPKHLITATGQRVTLRCSPRSGDLSVYWYQQSLDQGLQFLIQYYNGEERAKGNILERFSAQQFPDLHSELNLSSLELGDSALYFCASSVGDRAAQPQHFGDGTRLSIL.

The chain combines TRBV5-1 with TRBJ2-1; D might be TRBD2 (7 bases). CDR3 length equals 15 residues. Trimming took off 1 base at V and 8 bases at J, with 16 bases between the two ends. Germline CDR1 SGHRS, CDR2 YFSETQ. The CDR3 reads CASSLSGGRSYEQFF. The CDR3 bases are TGCGCCAGCAGCTTGTCGGGGGGCCGGAGCTATGAGCAGTTCTTC.

The rearrangement joins TRBV6-5 to TRBJ2-3; no clear D. The V gene lost 4 bases and the J gene lost 0 bases, with 11 bases spanning the gap. Germline V gene data show CDR1 as MNHEY and CDR2 as SVGAGI. The length of the CDR3 is 15 residues. CDR3: CASSCSIPSTDTQYF. The CDR3 DNA is TGTGCCAGCAGTTGCTCCATCCCAAGCACAGATACGCAGTATTTT.

The chain is built from TRBV9 and TRBJ2-1; 11 positions agree with TRBD1. Germline-derived CDR1 and CDR2 are SGDLS and YYNGEE. The junction had 10 bases not matched to a gene; V was cut back by 7 bases and J by 7 bases. This CDR3 spans 15 amino acids. The CDR3 coding sequence is TGTGCCAGCGGGAGAGGGACAGGGGGGGTAAATGAGCAGTTCTTC. Translated, it gives CASGRGTGGVNEQFF.

In regard to this clonotype: Possible read error: a much larger clone is one base away. The chain carries TRBV28 and TRBJ2-7; weak D call: TRBD2 (5 bases). Germline V lookup: CDR1 MDHEN, CDR2 SYDVKM. The V end lost 11 bases, the J end lost 0 bases, and 14 bases lay between the germline ends. The CDR3 consists of 13 residues. The CDR3 reads CAGRLSSSYEQYF. The CDR3 coding sequence is TGTGCCGGCCGACTATCGAGCTCCTACGAGCAGTACTTC.

This clonotype was seen a few times. CDR3 residues: CSARPAAASSYNEQFF. CDR3 coding DNA: TGCAGTGCTAGACCAGCAGCTGCTAGCTCCTACAATGAGCAGTTCTTC. J is TRBJ2-1 and V is TRBV20-1; no reliable D call. Per the germline V gene, CDR1 is DFQATT and CDR2 is SNEGSKA (reference sequence). The CDR3 length is 16 residues. The V end lost 2 bases, the J end lost 0 bases, and 14 bases lay between the germline ends.

The chain is built from TRBV4-2 and TRBJ2-1; 8 nucleotides line up with TRBD2. The CDR3 runs to 16 residues. Trimming took 1 base from V and 8 from J; bases not matched to a gene: 10. Germline values: CDR1 LGHNA, CDR2 YNFKEQ. CDR3 residues: CASSQAPAGGKHEQFF. In nucleotides, the CDR3 is TGTGCCAGCAGCCAAGCCCCGGCGGGGGGTAAACATGAGCAGTTCTTC.

This clonotype has only a few counts. This chain connects TRBV18 to TRBJ2-5; no clear D. V lost 4 bases and J lost 1, with 7 bases in between. This CDR3 is 13 amino acids long. Germline V gene data show CDR1 as KGHSH and CDR2 as LQKENI. The CDR3 spells CASSRPVQETQYF. CDR3 nucleotides: TGTGCCAGCTCACGACCCGTCCAAGAGACCCAGTACTTC.

This clonotype appeared a few times. The V and J genes are TRBV29-1 and TRBJ1-2; TRBD1 aligns across 7 bases. The CDR3 contains 14 residues. The J segment lost 4 bases and the V segment lost 0 bases, leaving 5 bases of the junction unmatched. The V gene's germline CDR1 is SQVTM and CDR2 ANQGSEA. The CDR3 region is CSVEENRGSYGYTF. In nucleotides, the CDR3 is TGCAGCGTTGAAGAGAACAGGGGAAGCTATGGCTACACCTTC.

This chain connects TRBV20-1 to TRBJ1-2, with 11 bases that match TRBD1. V was clipped by 1 base and J by 7 bases; unmatched bases: 8. There are 15 residues in the CDR3. Germline V gene data show CDR1 as DFQATT and CDR2 as SNEGSKA (reference sequence). The CDR3 spells CSARVPGTGGGGYTF. In DNA, the CDR3 is TGCAGTGCTAGAGTCCCGGGGACAGGGGGTGGTGGCTACACCTTC.

Regarding this clonotype: Germline is not matched at one junction end, which may reflect a read error. The chain is built from TRBV2 and TRBJ2-6; TRBD1 might be the D (5 bases). This CDR3 has 18 amino acids. The germline V gene encodes CDR1 SNHLY and CDR2 FYNNEI. CDR3 nucleotides: TGTGCCAGCAGTGAACAGGGCAACCGAAACTCTGGGGCCAACGTCCGGACTTTC. Its translation: CASSEQGNRNSGANVRTF.

In this sample, this clonotype turned up a few times. The chain joins TRBV29-1 to TRBJ2-3, with a tentative D call TRBD2 (6 bases). The CDR3 has 15 residues. The ends were cut back, 5 bases at V and 2 bases at J, with 17 bases in the middle. Germline-derived CDR1 and CDR2 are SQVTM and ANQGSEA. Here the CDR3 reads CSVLGLTQDTDTQYF. As DNA, the CDR3 is TGCAGCGTTTTAGGACTAACCCAAGACACAGATACGCAGTATTTT.

This clonotype was seen only a few times. The chain employs TRBV20-1 and TRBJ2-7; D is unclear. V dropped 6 bases and J dropped 3 bases, with 9 bases sitting between them. The germline gives CDR1 DFQATT, CDR2 SNEGSKA (reference sequence). This CDR3 comprises 11 residues. This CDR3 is CSAQTVYEQYF. CDR3 DNA: TGCAGTGCGCAGACTGTCTACGAGCAGTACTTC.

V and J are TRBV13 and TRBJ2-1; D unclear. Trimming removed 1 base from V and 0 bases from J, with 4 bases in between. Germline CDR1 PRHDT, CDR2 FYEKMQ (reference sequence). CDR3 length: 14 amino acids. The CDR3, as DNA: TGTGCCAGCAGCTTAGCACGCTCCTACAATGAGCAGTTCTTC. Translated, it gives CASSLARSYNEQFF.

This clonotype was found a few times. The chain combines TRBV6-5 with TRBJ1-4; D is undetermined. The CDR3 is 15 amino acids. Looked up from germline, CDR1 is MNHEY and CDR2 is SVGAGI. V was pared by 7 bases and J by 8 bases, with 20 bases between. The CDR3 region is CASTNLASGGEKLFF. CDR3 nucleotide sequence: TGTGCCAGCACCAACTTGGCGTCGGGAGGGGAAAAACTGTTTTTT.

This clonotype was seen only a few times. The rearrangement joins TRBV7-2 to TRBJ1-2; D gene ambiguous. The CDR3 runs to 14 residues. CDR1 is SGHTA and CDR2 is FQGNSA in the germline V gene. V was pared by 4 bases and J by 6 bases, with 15 bases between. Written as DNA, the CDR3 is TGTGCCAGCAGCTCTCCTTATAGGGAGAATGGCTACACCTTC. Translating gives CASSSPYRENGYTF.

This clonotype was detected only a few times. This chain uses TRBV20-1 with TRBJ1-5; D uncertain. Per germline, CDR1 DFQATT and CDR2 SNEGSKA (reference sequence). V shed 1 base and J shed 4 bases, with 5 bases lying between them. This CDR3 spans 12 amino acids. This CDR3 is CSARAPNQPQHF. DNA for the CDR3: TGCAGTGCTAGAGCCCCGAATCAGCCCCAGCATTTT.

This clonotype was detected ten times or more. The J gene is TRBJ2-5, the V gene TRBV6-5; 7 bases agree with TRBD1. The J segment lost 2 bases and the V segment lost 0 bases, leaving 0 bases of the junction unmatched. Germline values: CDR1 MNHEY, CDR2 SVGAGI. This CDR3 is 14 amino acids long. The CDR3 DNA sequence: TGTGCCAGCAGTTACTCGGGACAGCAAGAGACCCAGTACTTC. Amino acid sequence: CASSYSGQQETQYF.

The chain uses TRBV18 and TRBJ1-2; TRBD1 is a possible D gene (6 bases). Looked up from germline, CDR1 is KGHSH and CDR2 is LQKENI. The CDR3 spans 15 residues. Trimming removed 2 bases at V and 3 bases at J, with 13 bases between. The CDR3 nucleotides read TGTGCCAGCTCACCATCACCAGGGGAGGACTATGGCTACACCTTC. Residues: CASSPSPGEDYGYTF.

Details on this clonotype: The junction does not match germline at one end; this may be a read error. The chain has TRBV20-1 and TRBJ2-7; no definite D call. Germline CDR1 is DFQATT and CDR2 is SNEGSKA (reference sequence). The CDR3 is 11 amino acids. CDR3 protein: CGAKEDYEQYF. The CDR3 nucleotides are TGCGGTGCCAAGGAAGACTACGAGCAGTACTTC.

This clonotype was observed a handful of times. The chain couples TRBV29-1 to TRBJ2-5, with 14 bases aligning to TRBD2. Germline CDR1 and CDR2: SQVTM and ANQGSEA. Trimming at V came to 6 bases and at J to 0 bases, leaving 3 bases not matched to a gene. CDR3 length: 15 residues. The CDR3 DNA follows: TGCAGCGTGGGACTAGCGGGGGCGAACCAAGAGACCCAGTACTTC. The encoded protein is CSVGLAGANQETQYF.

The chain recombines TRBV20-1 with TRBJ2-1, with a possible D match to TRBD2 (5 bases). The V end was cut by 0 bases, the J end by 3 bases, with 21 bases between. The CDR3 has 18 amino acids. The germline gives CDR1 DFQATT, CDR2 SNEGSKA (reference sequence). The CDR3 region is CSARDQGLGLAGYNEQFF. CDR3 DNA sequence: TGCAGTGCTAGAGATCAAGGTTTAGGTCTAGCAGGCTACAATGAGCAGTTCTTC.

This clonotype appeared a few times. The rearrangement uses TRBV6-6 and TRBJ2-1, with 7 bases lining up with TRBD2. The CDR3 runs to 15 residues. After removal of 6 bases from V and 5 bases from J, the junction contained 10 bases not matched to a gene. Germline CDR1 MNHNY, CDR2 SVGAGI (reference sequence). The CDR3 DNA sequence: TGTGCCAGCAGCCTTGGACTAGGACCGCACAATGAGCAGTTCTTC. Translation: CASSLGLGPHNEQFF.